Listed here are 12 T cell receptor beta chains from one sample, sequenced in a study of T cell responses to AZD1222 COVID-19 vaccine (dated by TCRdb to about 2021). Reading the label with the study, this specimen's time point is: about 28 days (+/-7) after the second vaccine dose. The library relied on the immunoSEQ multiplex PCR assay. The table was pulled from immuneACCESS by TCRdb, which kept in-frame rearrangements only. Such tables lose some clones; where checked, under half of the loss comes from unresolved V genes, and the rest has no known cause. The sample yields approximately 120,000 clones; around 83% were counted once. Jointly, the top ten make up about 27% of the sample. The sample in question was peripheral blood, obtained 28 days after the second AZD1222 dose. These receptors were obtained from an adult who received the AZD1222 COVID-19 vaccine.

This chain uses TRBV5-1 with TRBJ1-3, with 7 bases identical to TRBD1. The CDR3 is made up of 16 amino acids. The J segment lost 0 bases and the V segment lost 7 bases, leaving 10 bases of the junction unmatched. Germline-derived CDR1 and CDR2 are SGHRS and YFSETQ. The CDR3 loop reads CASRRRTGGSGNTIYF. The CDR3 DNA is TGCGCCAGCCGGCGAAGGACAGGCGGCTCTGGAAACACCATATATTTT.

The table lists this clone with a count of one. The chain couples TRBV6-2 or TRBV6-3 to TRBJ2-3, with 10 nucleotides matching TRBD2. The J segment lost 2 bases and the V segment lost 5 bases, leaving 4 bases of the junction unmatched. CDR1 MNHEY and CDR2 SVGEGT come from the germline V gene. CDR3 length equals 15 residues. CDR3 coding DNA: TGTGCCAGCAGTAAACTAGCGGGGCCCACAGATACGCAGTATTTT. Its protein is CASSKLAGPTDTQYF.

The chain joins TRBV4-2 to TRBJ2-7, with D perhaps TRBD1 (6 bases). The ends were cut back, 4 bases at V and 1 base at J, with 17 bases in the middle. The germline V gene encodes CDR1 LGHNA and CDR2 YNFKEQ. CDR3 length: 16 amino acids. The CDR3 nucleotides read TGTGCCAGCAGCCGCCGAGGGGGTCGGGATTCCTACGAGCAGTACTTC. It is translated as CASSRRGGRDSYEQYF.

The chain couples TRBV10-3 to TRBJ2-7; TRBD1 might be the D (6 bases). Germline V gene data show CDR1 as ENHRY and CDR2 as SYGVKD. The V and J ends lost 0 bases and 0 bases respectively, with 24 bases between them. The CDR3 extends over 20 amino acids. The CDR3 sequence is CAISESRVGPGAEPSYEQYF. The CDR3, as DNA: TGTGCCATCAGTGAGTCGAGAGTGGGGCCAGGGGCAGAGCCCTCCTACGAGCAGTACTTC.

V and J are TRBV2 and TRBJ2-5, with 10 bases fitting TRBD2. Per germline, CDR1 SNHLY and CDR2 FYNNEI. After removal of 5 bases from V and 2 bases from J, the junction contained 11 bases not matched to a gene. The CDR3 contains 17 residues. Here the CDR3 DNA reads TGTGCCAGCAGTCCGGGACTAGCGACGAGACGTCAAGAGACCCAGTACTTC. It specifies CASSPGLATRRQETQYF.

This clone came up a few times. V gene TRBV6-6 combines with J gene TRBJ1-3; D not certain. The germline V and J ends were trimmed by 8 bases and 9 bases, with 20 bases remaining between them. There are 14 residues in the CDR3. Germline values: CDR1 MNHNY, CDR2 SVGAGI (reference sequence). The CDR3 coding sequence is TGTGCCAGCTGCTTATTACGTGGGGAGGGCACCATATATTTT. Encoded protein: CASCLLRGEGTIYF.

The chain has TRBV5-1 and TRBJ1-5, with a tentative D call TRBD1 (5 bases). This CDR3 is 16 amino acids long. The V end lost 0 bases, the J end lost 3 bases, and 13 bases lay between the germline ends. Germline CDR1 and CDR2: SGHRS and YFSETQ. The CDR3 sequence is CASSLGTGVDNQPQHF. The CDR3 DNA sequence: TGCGCCAGCAGCTTGGGAACGGGGGTCGACAATCAGCCCCAGCATTTT. The full variable domain, with the rest looked up from reference TRBV5-1 and TRBJ1-5, is KAGVTQTPRYLIKTRGQQVTLSCSPISGHRSVSWYQQTPGQGLQFLFEYFSETQRNKGNFPGRFSGRQFSNSRSEMNVSTLELGDSALYLCASSLGTGVDNQPQHFGDGTRLSIL.

Written as DNA, the CDR3 is TGTGCCAGCAGTGAATCGCCCATGAAGGAAAAACTGTTTTTT. Translation gives CASSESPMKEKLFF. This chain connects TRBV6-1 to TRBJ1-4, with D unresolved. The ends were cut back, 2 bases at V and 8 bases at J, with 12 bases in the middle. Per the germline V gene, CDR1 is MNHNS and CDR2 is SASEGT. The CDR3 length is 14 residues.

This chain uses TRBV12-5 with TRBJ1-5; D unresolved. The length of the CDR3 is 17 residues. Germline assignment: CDR1 LGHNT and CDR2 FRNRAP. Trimming shortened V by 4 bases and J by 5 bases, and 21 bases separated the two germline ends. The chain's CDR3 is CASGSRAGLINYQPQHF. Written as DNA, the CDR3 is TGTGCTAGTGGTTCCCGCGCCGGCCTGATTAATTATCAGCCCCAGCATTTT.

The CDR3 coding sequence is TGTGCCAGCAGCTTAGGCATAGGGAGGAAATTTTTCTTT. The encoded protein is CASSLGIGRKFFF. V gene TRBV7-9 combines with J gene TRBJ1-1; D is unresolved. V was trimmed by 1 base and J by 13 bases, leaving 16 bases between them. This CDR3 spans 13 amino acids. CDR1 is SEHNR and CDR2 is FQNEAQ in the germline V gene (reference sequence).

The chain links TRBV6-5 to TRBJ1-2; maybe TRBD1 (6 bases). This CDR3 has 13 amino acids. The germline gives CDR1 MNHEY, CDR2 SVGAGI. The ends were cut back, 8 bases at V and 2 bases at J, with 12 bases in the middle. Here the CDR3 reads CASRTDRNYGYTF. The CDR3 DNA sequence: TGTGCCAGCCGAACCGACAGGAACTATGGCTACACCTTC.

CDR3 in amino acids: CASSVGPGGIYEQYF. CDR3 nucleotides: TGTGCCAGCAGCGTAGGCCCAGGGGGTATCTACGAGCAGTACTTC. V gene TRBV9 combines with J gene TRBJ2-7; TRBD1 matches at 7 bases. The CDR3 spans 15 residues. The V gene's germline CDR1 is SGDLS and CDR2 YYNGEE. V gave up 0 bases and J gave up 3 bases; unmatched junction bases: 6. The full variable domain, rest sourced from reference TRBV9 and TRBJ2-7, is DSGVTQTPKHLITATGQRVTLRCSPRSGDLSVYWYQQSLDQGLQFLIQYYNGEERAKGNILERFSAQQFPDLHSELNLSSLELGDSALYFCASSVGPGGIYEQYFGPGTRLTVT.